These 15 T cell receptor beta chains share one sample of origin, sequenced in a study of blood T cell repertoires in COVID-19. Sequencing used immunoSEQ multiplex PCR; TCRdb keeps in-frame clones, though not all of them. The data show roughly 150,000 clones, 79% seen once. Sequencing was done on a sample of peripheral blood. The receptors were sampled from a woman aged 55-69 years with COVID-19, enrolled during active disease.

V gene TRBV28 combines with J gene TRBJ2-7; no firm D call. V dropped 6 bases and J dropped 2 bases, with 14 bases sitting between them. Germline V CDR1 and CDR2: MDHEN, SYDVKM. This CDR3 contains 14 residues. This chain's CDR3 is CASSEVLFTYEQYF. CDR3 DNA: TGTGCCAGCAGCGAGGTCCTATTTACCTACGAGCAGTACTTC.

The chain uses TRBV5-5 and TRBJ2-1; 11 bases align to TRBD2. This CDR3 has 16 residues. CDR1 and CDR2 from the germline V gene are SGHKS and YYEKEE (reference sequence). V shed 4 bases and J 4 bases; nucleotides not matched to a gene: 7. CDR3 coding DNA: TGTGCCAGCAGCGGCGGACTAGCGGGCCCTTACAATGAGCAGTTCTTC. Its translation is CASSGGLAGPYNEQFF.

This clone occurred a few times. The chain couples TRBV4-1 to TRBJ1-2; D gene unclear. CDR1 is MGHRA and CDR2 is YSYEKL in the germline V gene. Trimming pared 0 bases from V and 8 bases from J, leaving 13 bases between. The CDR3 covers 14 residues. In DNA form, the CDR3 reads TGCGCCAGCAGCCAAGACTTGGCATTTGCAGGCTACACCTTC. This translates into CASSQDLAFAGYTF.

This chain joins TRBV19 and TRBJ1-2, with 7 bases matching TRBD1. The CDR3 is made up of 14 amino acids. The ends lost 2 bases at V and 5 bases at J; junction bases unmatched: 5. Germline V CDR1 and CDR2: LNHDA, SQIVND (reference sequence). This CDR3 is CASSIRGGAYGYTF. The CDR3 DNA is TGTGCCAGTAGTATACGAGGGGGCGCATATGGCTACACCTTC.

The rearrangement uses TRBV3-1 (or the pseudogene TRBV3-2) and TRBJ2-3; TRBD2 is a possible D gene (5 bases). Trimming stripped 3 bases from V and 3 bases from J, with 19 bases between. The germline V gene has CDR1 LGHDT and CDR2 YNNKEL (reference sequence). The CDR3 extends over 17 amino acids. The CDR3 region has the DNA TGTGCCAGCAGCCAGGATACGACTGCCCCGGGGACAGATACGCAGTATTTT. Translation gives CASSQDTTAPGTDTQYF.

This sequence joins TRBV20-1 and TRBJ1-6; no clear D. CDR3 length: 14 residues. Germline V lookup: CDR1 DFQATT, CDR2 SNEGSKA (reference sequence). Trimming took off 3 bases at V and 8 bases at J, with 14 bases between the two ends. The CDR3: CSASRSPEDSPLHF. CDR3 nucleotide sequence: TGCAGTGCTAGTCGTTCACCAGAGGATTCACCCCTCCACTTT.

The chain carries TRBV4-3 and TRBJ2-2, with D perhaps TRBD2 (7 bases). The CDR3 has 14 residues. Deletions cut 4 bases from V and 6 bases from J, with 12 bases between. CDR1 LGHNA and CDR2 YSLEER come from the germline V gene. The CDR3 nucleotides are TGCGCCAGCAGCCTCAGGGGAGGGGCCGGGGAGCTGTTTTTT. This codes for CASSLRGGAGELFF.

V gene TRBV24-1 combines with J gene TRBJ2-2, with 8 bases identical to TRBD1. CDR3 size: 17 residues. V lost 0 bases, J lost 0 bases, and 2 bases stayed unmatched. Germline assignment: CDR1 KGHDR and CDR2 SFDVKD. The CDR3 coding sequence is TGTGCCACCAGTGATTTGAAGACAGGGGCGAACACCGGGGAGCTGTTTTTT. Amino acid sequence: CATSDLKTGANTGELFF.

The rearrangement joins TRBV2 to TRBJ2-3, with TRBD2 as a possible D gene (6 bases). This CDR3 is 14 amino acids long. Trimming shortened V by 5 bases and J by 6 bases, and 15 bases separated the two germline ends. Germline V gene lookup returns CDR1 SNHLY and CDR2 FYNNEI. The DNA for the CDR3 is TGTGCCAGCAGTAAGGGAGGACGGGGGGATACGCAGTATTTT. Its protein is CASSKGGRGDTQYF.

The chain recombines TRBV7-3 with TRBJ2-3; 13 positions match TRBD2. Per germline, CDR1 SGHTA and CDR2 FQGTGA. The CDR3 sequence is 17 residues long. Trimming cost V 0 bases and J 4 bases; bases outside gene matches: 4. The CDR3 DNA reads TGTGCCAGCAGCTTAACGGGGACTAGCGGGGCGGCAGATACGCAGTATTTT. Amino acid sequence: CASSLTGTSGAADTQYF.

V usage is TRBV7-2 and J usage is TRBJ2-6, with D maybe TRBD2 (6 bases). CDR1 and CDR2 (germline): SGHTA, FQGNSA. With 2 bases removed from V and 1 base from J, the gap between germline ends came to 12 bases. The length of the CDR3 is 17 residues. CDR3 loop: CASSLNVGGSGANVLTF. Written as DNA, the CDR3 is TGTGCCAGCAGCTTAAATGTCGGGGGATCTGGGGCCAACGTCCTGACTTTC.

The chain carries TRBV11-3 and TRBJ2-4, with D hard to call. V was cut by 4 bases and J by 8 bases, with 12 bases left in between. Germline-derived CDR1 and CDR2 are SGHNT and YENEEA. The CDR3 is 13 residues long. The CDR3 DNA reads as TGTGCCAGCAGCTCTGACCTAGGAGACATTCAGTACTTC. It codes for CASSSDLGDIQYF.

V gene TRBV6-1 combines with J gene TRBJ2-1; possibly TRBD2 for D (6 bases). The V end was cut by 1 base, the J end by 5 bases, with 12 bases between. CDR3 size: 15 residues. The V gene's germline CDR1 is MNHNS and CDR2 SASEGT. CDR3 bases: TGTGCCAGCAGTGAAGGGTCGGCGGGGAACAATGAGCAGTTCTTC. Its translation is CASSEGSAGNNEQFF.

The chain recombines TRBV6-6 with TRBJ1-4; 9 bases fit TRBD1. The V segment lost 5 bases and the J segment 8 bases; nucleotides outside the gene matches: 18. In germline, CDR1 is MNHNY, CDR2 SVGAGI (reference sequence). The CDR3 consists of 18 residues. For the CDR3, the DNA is TGTGCCAGCAGTCCCCCGGGACAGGGCATTGTCCGGGTAGAAAAACTGTTTTTT. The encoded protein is CASSPPGQGIVRVEKLFF.

CDR3 bases: TGTGCCAGCAGCTTGAAGGTGGGTCTAGACACAGATACGCAGTATTTT. Translating it yields CASSLKVGLDTDTQYF. The chain employs TRBV4-2 and TRBJ2-3; no reliable D call. Germline CDR1 and CDR2: LGHNA and YNFKEQ. The CDR3 has 16 amino acids. The ends were cut back, 5 bases at V and 2 bases at J, with 17 bases in the middle.